The 14 T cell receptor beta chains in this list originate from one sample, sequenced in a study of CD8 T cells in ankylosing spondylitis. Study results and limitations: It appeared that ankylosing spondylitis blood was characterized by a TCR beta motif of 8 or 9 highly homologous variants.

No antigens are known for them. TCRdb passed the 5' RACE reads through MiXCR, listing each CDR3 protein once. The table has about 450,000 distinct CDR3 sequences, roughly 27% seen once. The sequenced sample consisted of blood, either unsorted or a sorted T cell fraction (not recorded which). The receptors originated from a male donor with ankylosing spondylitis.

The V call is TRBV20-1, the J call TRBJ1-2; D may be TRBD1 (6 bases). This CDR3 is built from 16 residues. Trimming took off 0 bases at V and 4 bases at J, with 18 bases between the two ends. Per the germline V gene, CDR1 is DFQATT and CDR2 is SNEGSKA (reference sequence). The CDR3 protein is CSARDHGRGPIYGYTF. The CDR3 nucleotides read TGCAGTGCTAGAGATCATGGCAGGGGCCCTATCTATGGCTACACCTTC.

The rearrangement joins TRBV20-1 to TRBJ1-5; possibly TRBD1 for D (6 bases). The CDR3 loop spans 16 amino acids. Germline V lookup: CDR1 DFQATT, CDR2 SNEGSKA (reference sequence). V was clipped by 8 bases and J by 0 bases, with 20 bases between them. CDR3 amino acids: CSTGRTALYSNQPQHF. The CDR3 region has the DNA TGCAGTACGGGCCGGACAGCCCTATATAGCAATCAGCCCCAGCATTTT.

This clonotype was detected a few times. The chain carries TRBV30 and TRBJ1-1; D gene unclear. Germline-derived CDR1 and CDR2 are GTSNPN and SVGIG (reference sequence). Between the trimmed V and J ends, which lost 5 bases and 1 base, there was a span of 2 bases. CDR3 length: 10 amino acids. The CDR3 bases are TGTGCCTGGGGGAACACTGAAGCTTTCTTT. Translated: CAWGNTEAFF.

The table lists this clonotype with a count of one. The CDR3 region is CASSWYRGEKLFF. For the CDR3, the DNA is TGTGCCAGCAGTTGGTATCGGGGTGAAAAACTGTTTTTT. The V gene is TRBV7-9, the J gene TRBJ1-4; D not certain. Trimming took off 6 bases at V and 7 bases at J, with 12 bases between the two ends. Per the germline V gene, CDR1 is SEHNR and CDR2 is FQNEAQ (reference sequence). The length of the CDR3 is 13 residues. The variable domain in full, completed from reference TRBV7-9 and TRBJ1-4, reads DTGVSQNPRHKITKRGQNVTFRCDPISEHNRLYWYRQTLGQGPEFLTYFQNEAQLEKSRLLSDRFSAERPKGSFSTLEIQRTEQGDSAMYLCASSWYRGEKLFFGSGTQLSVL.

Many counts were recorded for this clonotype. This chain connects TRBV18 to TRBJ2-7; D is undetermined. The germline V gene encodes CDR1 KGHSH and CDR2 LQKENI. V lost 0 bases to trimming and J lost 0 bases, with 3 bases between them. CDR3 length: 13 amino acids. This CDR3 is CASSPPGSYEQYV. In DNA, the CDR3 is TGTGCCAGCTCACCACCGGGCTCCTACGAGCAGTACGTC.

This clonotype was seen at least ten times. This chain connects TRBV3-1 to TRBJ2-1; D is ambiguous. V lost 1 base and J lost 1, with 5 bases in between. The CDR3 is 14 amino acids. CDR1 is LGHDT and CDR2 is YNNKEL in the germline V gene (reference sequence). The DNA of the CDR3 is TGTGCCAGCAGCCAAGGGGGTTCCTACAATGAGCAGTTCTTC. Translating gives CASSQGGSYNEQFF.

This clonotype was detected a few times. The CDR3 DNA sequence: TGCAGTGCTGGAGGGGTGACAGGGTTCTATGGCTACACCTTC. Translating it yields CSAGGVTGFYGYTF. The gene calls are TRBV20-1 and TRBJ1-2; 7 nucleotides match TRBD1. The CDR3 is 14 amino acids. Germline lookup yields CDR1 DFQATT and CDR2 SNEGSKA (reference sequence). V lost 5 bases to trimming and J lost 4 bases; unmatched junction nucleotides: 10.

The gene calls are TRBV29-1 and TRBJ2-3; D is undetermined. CDR1 is SQVTM and CDR2 is ANQGSEA in the germline V gene. The CDR3 loop spans 12 amino acids. The V gene lost 2 bases and the J gene lost 6 bases, with 9 bases spanning the gap. CDR3 sequence reads: CSVEFSMDTQYF. For the CDR3, the DNA is TGCAGCGTTGAATTTAGCATGGATACGCAGTATTTT.

V usage is TRBV7-2 and J usage is TRBJ2-1; possible D gene TRBD2, 5 bases. The germline V gene encodes CDR1 SGHTA and CDR2 FQGNSA. The CDR3 sequence is 15 residues long. With 0 bases removed from V and 4 bases from J, the gap between germline ends came to 10 bases. Here the CDR3 reads CASSLASSQYNEQFF. The CDR3, as DNA: TGTGCCAGCAGCTTAGCGTCTAGCCAGTACAATGAGCAGTTCTTC.

This clonotype was counted only a few times. V usage is TRBV12-3 or TRBV12-4 and J usage is TRBJ2-1, with TRBD2 matching over 11 bases. V trimming: 7 bases; J trimming: 9 bases; junction bases outside the gene matches: 11. The CDR3 runs 15 residues. The CDR3: CASTPLAGGPGEQFF. Written as DNA, the CDR3 is TGTGCCAGCACCCCCTTAGCGGGAGGGCCTGGTGAGCAGTTCTTC.

CDR3 residues: CASSRPGTSSETQYF. The CDR3 DNA sequence: TGTGCCAGCAGTCGGCCAGGAACCAGCAGTGAGACCCAGTACTTC. V is TRBV27 and J is TRBJ2-5; D is unclear. Trimming left V 5 bases short and J 5 bases short, with 18 bases between. CDR3 size: 15 residues. Germline-derived CDR1 and CDR2 are MNHEY and SMNVEV (reference sequence).

This chain joins TRBV3-1 and TRBJ1-4; possible D gene TRBD1, 6 bases. Trimming shortened V by 0 bases and J by 6 bases, and 11 bases separated the two germline ends. The CDR3 covers 15 residues. Germline CDR1 is LGHDT and CDR2 is YNNKEL (reference sequence). CDR3 in amino acids: CASSQDRGGYEKLFF. CDR3 DNA sequence: TGTGCCAGCAGCCAAGATAGGGGGGGGTATGAAAAACTGTTTTTT.

This clonotype was counted a few times. This chain connects TRBV18 to TRBJ1-2, with D unclear. Deletions cut 3 bases from V and 8 bases from J, with 13 bases between. This CDR3 spans 13 amino acids. The V gene's germline CDR1 is KGHSH and CDR2 LQKENI. The CDR3 reads CASSPLAENGYTF. CDR3 nucleotides: TGTGCCAGCTCACCCCTCGCGGAGAACGGCTACACCTTC.

This clonotype has only a few counts. The rearrangement links TRBV27 to TRBJ2-1; no firm D call. Germline V lookup: CDR1 MNHEY, CDR2 SMNVEV (reference sequence). This CDR3 has 15 amino acids. Trimming removed 4 bases at V and 3 bases at J, with 13 bases between. The CDR3 sequence is CASSSRSPGYNEQFF. DNA of the CDR3: TGTGCCAGCAGTTCTCGAAGTCCGGGCTACAATGAGCAGTTCTTC.